The sequence of this T cell receptor beta chain was determined in a study of graft-versus-host responses after intestinal transplantation. Study as a whole: Induction with anti-thymocyte globulin, then tacrolimus and steroids for around three years, was given to all recipients.

Comments on this clone: What it recognizes is unknown.

Only in-frame clones appear in the TCRdb table, and some are missing; sequencing was by immunoSEQ multiplex PCR. Of around 90,000 clones in the sample, 80% to 95% were seen once. Germline values: CDR1 MNHNY, CDR2 SVGAGI (reference sequence). V lost 2 bases to trimming and J lost 4 bases, with 8 bases between them. The CDR3 spans 13 residues. The J gene is TRBJ2-5, the V gene TRBV6-6; D is unresolved. This specimen was unstimulated CD4+ T cells sorted from spleen or lymph node cells, taken before intestinal transplant. The clonotype originates from a human donor who received an intestinal transplant. DNA of the CDR3: TGTGCCAGCAGTTACCGGGTAGGAGAGACCCAGTACTTC. Protein sequence: CASSYRVGETQYF.